A selection of T cell receptor beta chains follows, all from one sample in a study of OX40 agonist ivuxolimab in advanced cancers. Repertoires were generated with immunoSEQ multiplex PCR, while TCRdb's copy carries only in-frame clones and drops some. The table records 65,000 to 95,000 clones, approximately 83% of them present only once. The sample was CD4+ or CD8+ T cells sorted from blood, taken in a trial of the OX40 agonist ivuxolimab. These receptors came from an adult with an advanced solid tumor such as melanoma, head and neck, liver or kidney cancer. Each CDR3 is given with its conserved first and last residue. A D gene is named only where the DNA matches it firmly. Size is stated for part of the rows, as once, few or many counts, or as a class when the clone is expanded.

clone_size	j_call	v_call	d_call	cdr3_aa	cdr3_nt
.	TRBJ2-7	TRBV2	TRBD1	CASSRDRDYEQYF	TGTGCCAGCAGCCGGGACAGGGACTACGAGCAGTACTTC
.	TRBJ1-1	TRBV6-1	.	CASSPQNTEAFF	TGTGCCAGCTCTCCACAGAACACTGAAGCTTTCTTT
.	TRBJ2-5	TRBV2	.	CASMALQGGWETQYF	TGTGCCAGCATGGCTCTACAGGGTGGGTGGGAGACCCAGTACTTC
.	TRBJ2-1	TRBV4-1	.	CASSVFLGKESYNEQFF	TGCGCCAGCAGTGTTTTTTTGGGAAAAGAGTCCTACAATGAGCAGTTCTTC
once	TRBJ2-5	TRBV21-1	.	CASSKEGTKETQYF	TGTGCCAGCAGCAAAGAAGGGACTAAAGAGACCCAGTACTTC
.	TRBJ2-2	TRBV9	TRBD1	CASSVDYRGTGELFF	TGTGCCAGCAGCGTAGATTACAGGGGGACCGGGGAGCTGTTTTTT
.	TRBJ2-5	TRBV5-8	TRBD2	CASSPTGTSGIQETQYF	TGTGCCAGCAGCCCCACCGGGACTAGCGGGATTCAAGAGACCCAGTACTTC
.	TRBJ1-3	TRBV7-2	.	CASSLGEVTNTIYF	TGTGCCAGCAGCTTAGGGGAGGTGACAAACACCATATATTTT
.	TRBJ2-3	TRBV4-3	TRBD2	CASSQRGGTDTQYF	TGCGCCAGCAGCCAGCGGGGGGGCACAGATACGCAGTATTTT
.	TRBJ1-3	TRBV28	.	CASSFGGWSGNTIYF	TGTGCCAGCAGTTTTGGGGGATGGAGTGGAAACACCATATATTTT
.	TRBJ2-1	TRBV6-5	TRBD2	CASTVAGNNEQFF	TGTGCCAGCACGGTAGCGGGGAACAATGAGCAGTTCTTC
once	TRBJ2-7	TRBV4-1	.	CASSQSQGRGYEQYF	TGCGCCAGCAGCCAGTCACAGGGGCGGGGGTACGAGCAGTACTTC
.	TRBJ1-1	TRBV5-4	.	CASSLGQQNTEAFF	TGTGCCAGCAGCTTGGGGCAGCAGAACACTGAAGCTTTCTTT
.	TRBJ2-7	TRBV6-6	.	CASSYLDYEQYF	TGTGCCAGCAGCTACCTAGATTACGAGCAGTACTTC
.	TRBJ2-3	TRBV7-2	.	CASSVGDFTDTQYF	TGTGCCAGCAGTGTCGGGGACTTCACAGATACGCAGTATTTT
.	TRBJ2-7	TRBV7-9	TRBD2	CASSLVGGKTYEQYF	TGTGCCAGCAGCTTGGTGGGAGGGAAGACCTACGAGCAGTACTTC
.	TRBJ1-2	TRBV10-3	.	CAISGGGGAYYGYTF	TGTGCCATCAGTGGGGGGGGAGGAGCGTACTATGGCTACACCTTC
.	TRBJ2-5	TRBV6-1	.	CASSEVPGGGVRETQYF	TGTGCCAGCAGTGAAGTCCCAGGGGGAGGGGTGAGGGAGACCCAGTACTTC
.	TRBJ2-2	TRBV5-1	.	CASSSRSGTGTGELFF	TGCGCCAGCAGCTCCCGTTCCGGGACGGGCACCGGGGAGCTGTTTTTT
once	TRBJ2-1	TRBV11-2	TRBD2	CASSLGLAAYNEQFF	TGTGCCAGCAGCTTAGGGCTAGCGGCCTACAATGAGCAGTTCTTC
.	TRBJ2-7	TRBV4-2	TRBD2	CASSQEGGGLAAYEQYF	TGTGCCAGCAGCCAAGAGGGCGGGGGACTAGCGGCCTACGAGCAGTACTTC
.	TRBJ2-7	TRBV6-1	TRBD2	CASSGGLAGRPYEQYF	TGTGCCAGCAGTGGCGGACTAGCGGGACGACCCTACGAGCAGTACTTC
.	TRBJ2-2	TRBV4-1	TRBD1	CASSLTPSGQSTGELFF	TGCGCCAGCAGCCTCACTCCGTCGGGACAGAGCACCGGGGAGCTGTTTTTT
.	TRBJ2-1	TRBV7-2	TRBD2	CASSFRTSGGYEQFF	TGTGCCAGCAGCTTCCGGACTAGCGGGGGATATGAGCAGTTCTTC
.	TRBJ2-2	TRBV15	TRBD1	CATSSLPGQGGSGELFF	TGTGCCACCAGCAGCCTCCCGGGACAGGGGGGGTCCGGGGAGCTGTTTTTT
once	TRBJ2-3	TRBV11-2	TRBD2	CASSKLAGGFTDTQYF	TGTGCCAGCAGTAAACTAGCGGGGGGGTTCACAGATACGCAGTATTTT
.	TRBJ2-7	TRBV11-2	TRBD1	CASSLVGQGAPHEQYF	TGTGCCAGCAGCTTAGTAGGCCAGGGGGCTCCTCACGAGCAGTACTTC
few	TRBJ2-1	TRBV18	TRBD2	CASSPGGDSYNEQFF	TGTGCCAGCTCACCCGGGGGGGACTCCTACAATGAGCAGTTCTTC
.	TRBJ1-2	TRBV9	.	CASSVEGLYGYTF	TGTGCCAGCAGCGTAGAAGGTCTCTATGGCTACACCTTC
once	TRBJ2-7	TRBV19	TRBD2	CASSMKLANGGFYEQYF	TGTGCCAGTAGTATGAAACTAGCGAATGGGGGGTTCTACGAGCAGTACTTC
.	TRBJ2-3	TRBV15	.	CATSRGAGQASTDTQYF	TGTGCCACCAGCAGGGGAGCGGGCCAAGCTAGCACAGATACGCAGTATTTT
.	TRBJ2-1	TRBV5-1	.	CASRSGGYNEQFF	TGCGCCAGCAGGAGTGGGGGCTACAATGAGCAGTTCTTC
.	TRBJ2-2	TRBV7-9	TRBD2	CASSLAGLAGGSRELFF	TGTGCCAGCAGCTTAGCGGGACTAGCGGGAGGAAGCCGGGAGCTGTTTTTT
.	TRBJ2-7	TRBV11-3	.	CASSLSGTYEQYF	TGTGCCAGCAGCTTAAGTGGGACCTACGAGCAGTACTTC
.	TRBJ1-3	TRBV6-5	.	CASSRDSSSGNTIYF	TGTGCCAGCAGCCGGGACTCCTCCTCTGGAAACACCATATATTTT
.	TRBJ1-6	TRBV11-2	.	CASSLIGSYNSPLHF	TGTGCCAGCAGCTTAATAGGGTCCTATAATTCACCCCTCCACTTT
.	TRBJ2-2	TRBV12-5	.	CASGLFFGGATGELFF	TGTGCTAGTGGTTTGTTCTTTGGGGGGGCCACCGGGGAGCTGTTTTTT
.	TRBJ2-5	TRBV7-6	TRBD1	CASSFRTGGEETQYF	TGTGCCAGCAGCTTCCGGACAGGGGGCGAAGAGACCCAGTACTTC
.	TRBJ2-3	TRBV15	.	CATSRGLTDTQYF	TGTGCCACCAGCAGAGGGTTAACAGATACGCAGTATTTT
.	TRBJ2-7	TRBV6-1	.	CASSGNRRDNEQYF	TGTGCCAGCAGTGGTAACAGGAGGGATAACGAGCAGTACTTC
once	TRBJ2-5	TRBV11-2	.	CASSFGERLQETQYF	TGTGCCAGCAGCTTTGGAGAGCGCCTCCAAGAGACCCAGTACTTC
.	TRBJ2-7	TRBV7-8	TRBD2	CASSSSGAGEQYF	TGTGCCAGCAGCTCCAGCGGGGCGGGCGAGCAGTACTTC
.	TRBJ1-2	TRBV5-8	.	CASSLTGTGGYTF	TGTGCCAGCAGCTTGACAGGGACGGGAGGCTACACCTTC
.	TRBJ2-1	TRBV7-6	TRBD1	CASSFGTGGFGNEQFF	TGTGCCAGCAGCTTCGGGACAGGGGGCTTCGGCAATGAGCAGTTCTTC
.	TRBJ2-2	TRBV5-1	.	CASSFQGRTGELFF	TGCGCCAGCAGCTTTCAGGGTCGGACCGGGGAGCTGTTTTTT
.	TRBJ2-7	TRBV9	.	CASSSDPGHEQYF	TGTGCCAGCAGCTCCGACCCGGGCCACGAGCAGTACTTC
few	TRBJ2-2	TRBV7-2	TRBD2	CASSYSGRGGGELFF	TGTGCCAGCAGCTATAGCGGGAGGGGAGGCGGGGAGCTGTTTTTT
many	TRBJ1-1	TRBV6-5	.	CASSYSGDGKNTEAFF	TGTGCCAGCAGTTACTCAGGTGACGGGAAGAACACTGAAGCTTTCTTT
.	TRBJ1-4	TRBV6-1	TRBD1	CASTQTGGEKLFF	TGTGCCAGCACCCAGACAGGGGGGGAAAAACTGTTTTTT
.	TRBJ2-7	TRBV6-6	TRBD1	CASYRDSPYEQYF	TGTGCCAGTTACCGGGACAGCCCCTACGAGCAGTACTTC
.	TRBJ1-1	TRBV25-1	TRBD1	CASSDRDSLPEAFF	TGTGCCAGCAGTGACCGGGACAGCTTACCTGAAGCTTTCTTT
.	TRBJ2-7	TRBV7-2	TRBD1	CASSRTGGESLEQYF	TGTGCCAGCAGCCGTACAGGGGGCGAATCCCTCGAGCAGTACTTC
once	TRBJ1-1	TRBV6-1	.	CASSASENTEAFF	TGTGCCAGCAGTGCTTCAGAAAACACTGAAGCTTTCTTT
.	TRBJ2-1	TRBV9	.	CASSVGGSASGNNEQFF	TGTGCCAGCAGCGTAGGGGGCAGTGCCTCTGGGAACAATGAGCAGTTCTTC
.	TRBJ1-5	TRBV2	.	CASSEQGNQPQHF	TGTGCCAGCAGTGAACAGGGTAACCAGCCCCAGCATTTT
.	TRBJ2-3	TRBV27	TRBD2	CASSFGRGDLRDTQYF	TGTGCCAGCAGTTTCGGACGGGGGGATCTACGAGATACGCAGTATTTT